This T cell receptor (beta chain) was sequenced in a study of T cells in Graves' hyperthyroidism and ophthalmopathy. TCR beta CDR3 regions were amplified from RNA transcripts. HTBI primers were employed in a first-round RT-PCR of the TCR CDR3. TCRdb analysed the multiplex PCR reads with MiXCR anew, one entry per CDR3 protein. This table holds approximately 420,000 distinct CDR3 sequences, roughly 13% found once. This TCR was recovered from a woman between 18 and 30 years old with Graves' hyperthyroidism. Sequenced material: blood.

The CDR3 coding sequence is TGCGCCAGCAGCCAGATACAGAGGGATGAGCAGTTCTTC. Its translation: CASSQIQRDEQFF. This sequence joins TRBV4-1 and TRBJ2-1; a weak D match, TRBD2 (5 bases). V lost 3 bases, J lost 8 bases, and 11 bases lay in between. Germline V gene lookup returns CDR1 MGHRA and CDR2 YSYEKL. This CDR3 has 13 amino acids.